The clone carrying this TCR beta chain was seen repeatedly, ten times or more. Its antigen is unknown. The sample originates from a study of neurological immune-mediated disorders. Synthesis of cDNA was accomplished via 5'RACE employing 10-nucleotide random UMIs. TCRdb analysed the 5' RACE reads with MiXCR anew, one entry per CDR3 protein. The table lists roughly 100,000 distinct CDR3 sequences, roughly 4% of them singletons. With V trimmed by 3 bases and J by 4 bases, 14 bases remained unmatched. Germline V lookup: CDR1 MDHEN, CDR2 SYDVKM. The length of the CDR3 is 17 residues. Notes on the study in general: CDR3 amino acid sequences of expanded clones were not shared across subjects, a result suggesting private repertoires in all groups.

Sequenced input: PBMCs. The rearrangement uses TRBV28 and TRBJ2-7, with 8 bases matching TRBD1. The sequence was obtained from a woman younger than 30 with multiple sclerosis. This CDR3 is CASSLRQGARIGYEQYF. As DNA, the CDR3 is TGTGCCAGCAGTTTGAGGCAGGGGGCGCGAATAGGGTACGAGCAGTACTTC.